The 5 T cell receptor beta chains below come from one sample, sequenced in a study of response to subunit inactivated influenza vaccine. TCRdb reanalysed the RT-PCR reads using MiXCR and keeps one entry per CDR3 protein. The top ten hold less than 15% of the sample, which has over 450,000 distinct CDR3 sequences, 10% to 15% seen once. The specimen comprised PBMCs from blood, sampled around seven weeks after vaccination. These receptors all come from a man aged 50 to 59 who received an inactivated influenza vaccine.

This clonotype turned up a few times. The CDR3 coding sequence is TGTGCCAGCAGTTTCGGGACACTCTACGAGCAGTACTTC. This encodes CASSFGTLYEQYF. The rearrangement uses TRBV28 and TRBJ2-7; perhaps TRBD1 as D (6 bases). Germline V CDR1 and CDR2: MDHEN, SYDVKM. The length of the CDR3 is 13 residues. Trimming stripped 3 bases from V and 3 bases from J, with 9 bases between.

The sample holds many counts of this clonotype. The chain is built from TRBV5-1 and TRBJ1-4; perhaps TRBD1 as D (6 bases). V lost 4 bases, J lost 0 bases, and 7 bases lay in between. Germline CDR1 is SGHRS and CDR2 is YFSETQ. The CDR3 spans 14 residues. This CDR3 is CASSRTATNEKLFF. CDR3 bases: TGCGCCAGCAGCAGGACAGCAACTAATGAAAAACTGTTTTTT. Drawing the rest from reference TRBV5-1 and TRBJ1-4, the complete variable domain is KAGVTQTPRYLIKTRGQQVTLSCSPISGHRSVSWYQQTPGQGLQFLFEYFSETQRNKGNFPGRFSGRQFSNSRSEMNVSTLELGDSALYLCASSRTATNEKLFFGSGTQLSVL.

This clonotype was counted a few times. The chain combines TRBV6-5 with TRBJ1-2; D is uncertain. Germline values: CDR1 MNHEY, CDR2 SVGAGI. V lost 0 bases and J 8 bases, leaving 7 bases between the germline ends. The CDR3 covers 12 residues. CDR3 protein: CASSYSGYGYTF. The CDR3 DNA is TGTGCCAGCAGTTACTCGGGTTACGGCTACACCTTC.

The rearrangement joins TRBV15 to TRBJ2-4; D unresolved. There are 16 residues in the CDR3. Germline CDR1 is LNHNV and CDR2 is YYDKDF (reference sequence). V lost 1 base to trimming and J lost 8 bases, with 18 bases between them. CDR3 protein: CATSRGMSPPQDIQYF. The DNA of the CDR3 is TGTGCCACCAGCAGAGGGATGTCCCCCCCCCAAGACATTCAGTACTTC.

In this sample, this clonotype turned up many times. This rearrangement joins TRBV15 to TRBJ2-1, with TRBD1 as a possible D gene (6 bases). Germline CDR1 and CDR2: LNHNV and YYDKDF (reference sequence). The CDR3 is 12 residues long. The V and J ends lost 0 bases and 13 bases respectively, with 10 bases between them. In DNA, the CDR3 is TGTGCCACCAGCAGAGATTCACAGGGCCAGTTCTTC. Translated: CATSRDSQGQFF.